Presented here are 22 T cell receptor beta chains from one specimen sequenced in a study of cytomegalovirus exposure and HLA in healthy donors. Using immunoSEQ multiplex PCR, the repertoire was profiled, and TCRdb retains in-frame clones only, with some absent. The data show about 340,000 clones, roughly 90% seen once. Specimen: PBMCs. Source of these receptors: a young woman in good health and CMV-seronegative.

V is TRBV21-1 and J is TRBJ1-2; the table calls TRBD1, which could not be checked here. TRBV21-1 is a documented pseudogene. The CDR3 is made up of 15 amino acids. CDR3 DNA sequence: TGTGCCAGCAGTGACAGGGGCCCCCCTAACTATGGCTACACCTTC. It codes for CASSDRGPPNYGYTF.

J is TRBJ2-3 and V is TRBV5-1; TRBD1 agrees at 9 bases. The length of the CDR3 is 14 residues. Germline V gene lookup returns CDR1 SGHRS and CDR2 YFSETQ. Trimming cost V 2 bases and J 3 bases; bases outside gene matches: 1. DNA of the CDR3: TGCGCCAGCAGCTTACAGGGGGCGACAGATACGCAGTATTTT. Its protein is CASSLQGATDTQYF. The variable domain in full, with the rest retrieved from reference TRBV5-1 and TRBJ2-3, is KAGVTQTPRYLIKTRGQQVTLSCSPISGHRSVSWYQQTPGQGLQFLFEYFSETQRNKGNFPGRFSGRQFSNSRSEMNVSTLELGDSALYLCASSLQGATDTQYFGPGTRLTVL.

This clone came up once. Here the CDR3 reads CASSQGAASGQETQYF. The CDR3 bases are TGTGCCAGCAGCCAGGGGGCTGCTAGCGGCCAAGAGACCCAGTACTTC. The chain couples TRBV4-2 to TRBJ2-5; possibly TRBD2 for D (7 bases). CDR1 and CDR2 from the germline V gene are LGHNA and YNFKEQ. V dropped 3 bases and J dropped 1 base, with 15 bases sitting between them. This CDR3 is built from 16 residues.

The chain employs TRBV13 and TRBJ2-2, with D possibly TRBD2 on 5 matching bases. With 3 bases removed from V and 3 bases from J, the gap between germline ends came to 14 bases. CDR1 and CDR2 from the germline V gene are PRHDT and FYEKMQ (reference sequence). The CDR3 runs to 16 residues. The CDR3 spells CASSLWSWGDTGELFF. The CDR3 DNA sequence: TGTGCCAGCAGCTTGTGGAGTTGGGGAGACACCGGGGAGCTGTTTTTT.

J is TRBJ2-7 and V is TRBV7-9; D may be TRBD2 (5 bases). Trimming left V 3 bases short and J 2 bases short, with 11 bases between. CDR1 and CDR2 (germline): SEHNR, FQNEAQ (reference sequence). This CDR3 comprises 14 residues. The CDR3 DNA sequence: TGTGCCAGCAGCTTGGGAGAGTACCCCTACGAGCAGTACTTC. Translating it yields CASSLGEYPYEQYF.

Only one count was recorded for this clone. The chain is built from TRBV4-3 and TRBJ1-2; TRBD1 is a possible D gene (5 bases). CDR1 is LGHNA and CDR2 is YSLEER in the germline V gene. V lost 1 base and J lost 4, with 13 bases in between. The CDR3 sequence is 15 residues long. The CDR3 region is CASSQGSGFIYGYTF. The DNA of the CDR3 is TGCGCCAGCAGCCAAGGCTCAGGGTTTATCTATGGCTACACCTTC.

V gene TRBV9 combines with J gene TRBJ1-2; no firm D call. The length of the CDR3 is 13 residues. Trimming pared 0 bases from V and 2 bases from J, leaving 5 bases between. CDR1 is SGDLS, CDR2 YYNGEE, per germline. The CDR3 here is CASSVVQNYGYTF. The CDR3 DNA is TGTGCCAGCAGCGTAGTACAGAACTATGGCTACACCTTC.

This clone was observed a single time. The chain employs TRBV11-2 and TRBJ2-5; 7 bases fit TRBD1. The CDR3 contains 14 residues. The germline CDR1 and CDR2 sequences are SGHAT and FQNNGV. J gave up 5 bases and V 5 bases, and 8 bases lay outside the gene matches. CDR3 sequence reads: CASSPLTGKETQYF. CDR3 DNA: TGTGCCAGCAGCCCCCTGACAGGGAAGGAGACCCAGTACTTC.

This clone has a handful of counts. The rearrangement uses TRBV7-2 and TRBJ2-5, with 9 bases lining up with TRBD2. V dropped 4 bases and J dropped 5; count of bases not matched to a gene: 11. Germline CDR1 is SGHTA and CDR2 is FQGNSA. The CDR3 has 16 amino acids. The CDR3 nucleotides read TGTGCCAGCAGCTCACGTGTGGGACTAGCTCGTGAGACCCAGTACTTC. Protein: CASSSRVGLARETQYF.

This clone was observed a few times. V gene TRBV4-1 combines with J gene TRBJ2-7; D is undetermined. Germline lookup yields CDR1 MGHRA and CDR2 YSYEKL. V was clipped by 1 base and J by 2 bases, with 6 bases between them. The CDR3 runs 13 residues. CDR3 sequence: CASSQAPAYEQYF. The CDR3 nucleotides are TGCGCCAGCAGCCAAGCCCCAGCCTACGAGCAGTACTTC.

The V and J genes are TRBV4-1 and TRBJ2-3, with D tentatively TRBD2 (6 bases). This CDR3 is built from 15 residues. Trimming cost V 5 bases and J 1 base, with 13 bases left between them. Germline V gene sequence: CDR1 MGHRA, CDR2 YSYEKL. CDR3 in amino acids: CASSTGGIRTDTQYF. The CDR3 nucleotides are TGCGCCAGCAGCACCGGAGGGATTCGCACAGATACGCAGTATTTT.

The genes are TRBV19 and TRBJ2-2, with D hard to call. V was shortened by 7 bases and J by 4 bases, with 13 bases between the two germline ends. The CDR3 spans 14 residues. The germline V gene has CDR1 LNHDA and CDR2 SQIVND (reference sequence). For the CDR3, the DNA is TGTGCCAGTAATAAGGCTAGGAGCACCGGGGAGCTGTTTTTT. Its protein product is CASNKARSTGELFF. Full variable domain (missing parts from reference TRBV19 and TRBJ2-2): DGGITQSPKYLFRKEGQNVTLSCEQNLNHDAMYWYRQDPGQGLRLIYYSQIVNDFQKGDIAEGYSVSREKKESFPLTVTSAQKNPTAFYLCASNKARSTGELFFGEGSRLTVL.

This sequence joins TRBV28 and TRBJ2-7; the match to TRBD1 covers 9 bases. The germline V gene has CDR1 MDHEN and CDR2 SYDVKM. The CDR3 has 16 amino acids. Unmatched junction bases numbered 9, after V lost 5 bases and J lost 1 base. The CDR3 loop is CASSPIVGQGSYEQYF. CDR3 nucleotide sequence: TGTGCCAGCAGTCCTATTGTGGGACAGGGATCCTACGAGCAGTACTTC.

This sequence joins TRBV5-1 and TRBJ2-1, with TRBD2 matching 10 bases. V was pared by 3 bases and J by 6 bases, with 6 bases of the junction left unmatched. The CDR3 covers 15 residues. From germline, CDR1 is SGHRS and CDR2 YFSETQ. The DNA for the CDR3 is TGCGCCAGCAGCTGGGGTGCTAGCGGGAGCAATGAGCAGTTCTTC. Encoded protein: CASSWGASGSNEQFF.

The chain links TRBV5-1 to TRBJ2-3, with TRBD2 as a possible D gene (5 bases). Germline CDR1 and CDR2: SGHRS and YFSETQ. The CDR3 spans 16 residues. V dropped 6 bases and J dropped 8 bases, with 25 bases sitting between them. The CDR3 spells CASTQMGSRGSGTQYF. The CDR3 region has the DNA TGCGCCAGCACCCAAATGGGAAGTCGGGGAAGTGGTACGCAGTATTTT.

The chain recombines TRBV2 with TRBJ2-1; D gene unclear. CDR1 is SNHLY and CDR2 is FYNNEI in the germline V gene. Trimming stripped 2 bases from V and 6 bases from J, with 11 bases between. The CDR3 contains 14 residues. The CDR3 is CASSERLRANEQFF. The CDR3, as DNA: TGTGCCAGCAGTGAACGTTTACGAGCCAATGAGCAGTTCTTC. Supplemented by reference TRBV2 and TRBJ2-1, the full variable domain reads EPEVTQTPSHQVTQMGQEVILRCVPISNHLYFYWYRQILGQKVEFLVSFYNNEISEKSEIFDDQFSVERPDGSNFTLKIRSTKLEDSAMYFCASSERLRANEQFFGPGTRLTVL.

About this clone: At the DNA level, this CDR3 is encoded by other sequences in the same sample as well. J is TRBJ2-7 and V is TRBV5-1; 7 nucleotides align to TRBD2. The ends lost 0 bases at V and 2 bases at J; junction bases unmatched: 2. The germline gives CDR1 SGHRS, CDR2 YFSETQ. The CDR3 runs 14 residues. The DNA for the CDR3 is TGCGCCAGCAGCTTGGGGGCGGGAGCCTACGAGCAGTACTTC. Its translation: CASSLGAGAYEQYF.

V usage is TRBV18 and J usage is TRBJ1-5; D perhaps matches TRBD1 (5 bases). The germline CDR1 and CDR2 sequences are KGHSH and LQKENI. The V gene lost 4 bases and the J gene lost 2 bases, with 12 bases spanning the gap. The CDR3 consists of 15 residues. The CDR3 reads CASSLGAFGNQPQHF. The DNA of the CDR3 is TGTGCCAGCTCACTTGGGGCGTTCGGCAATCAGCCCCAGCATTTT.

The chain links TRBV2 to TRBJ2-5, with a weak D call TRBD1 (5 bases). CDR1 is SNHLY, CDR2 FYNNEI, per germline. The CDR3 runs to 14 residues. The V end was cut by 2 bases, the J end by 2 bases, with 9 bases between. In DNA, the CDR3 is TGTGCCAGCAGTGAAATCGACAGACAAGAGACCCAGTACTTC. Translating gives CASSEIDRQETQYF.

This clone was counted only a few times. The rearrangement links TRBV28 to TRBJ1-5; D is uncertain. With 2 bases removed from V and 2 bases from J, the gap between germline ends came to 19 bases. The CDR3 is 18 residues long. The germline CDR1 and CDR2 sequences are MDHEN and SYDVKM. Here the CDR3 reads CASSLGSWQTRGNQPQHF. In DNA form, the CDR3 reads TGTGCCAGCAGTTTAGGGTCATGGCAAACTAGAGGCAATCAGCCCCAGCATTTT.

This chain connects TRBV25-1 to TRBJ2-7, with D perhaps TRBD1 (6 bases). V was pared by 3 bases and J by 4 bases, with 13 bases between. The CDR3 is 14 residues long. CDR1 and CDR2 (germline): MGHDK, SYGVNS. The CDR3 here is CASSDLKGGYEQYF. CDR3 coding DNA: TGTGCCAGCAGTGATCTAAAAGGGGGTTACGAGCAGTACTTC.

V is TRBV7-9 and J is TRBJ2-7; no clear D. CDR3 size: 13 residues. Trimming stripped 5 bases from V and 1 base from J, with 9 bases between. Germline V gene data show CDR1 as SEHNR and CDR2 as FQNEAQ (reference sequence). The CDR3 nucleotides are TGTGCCAGCAGCCATCCCCGGTCCTACGAGCAGTACTTC. It encodes CASSHPRSYEQYF.